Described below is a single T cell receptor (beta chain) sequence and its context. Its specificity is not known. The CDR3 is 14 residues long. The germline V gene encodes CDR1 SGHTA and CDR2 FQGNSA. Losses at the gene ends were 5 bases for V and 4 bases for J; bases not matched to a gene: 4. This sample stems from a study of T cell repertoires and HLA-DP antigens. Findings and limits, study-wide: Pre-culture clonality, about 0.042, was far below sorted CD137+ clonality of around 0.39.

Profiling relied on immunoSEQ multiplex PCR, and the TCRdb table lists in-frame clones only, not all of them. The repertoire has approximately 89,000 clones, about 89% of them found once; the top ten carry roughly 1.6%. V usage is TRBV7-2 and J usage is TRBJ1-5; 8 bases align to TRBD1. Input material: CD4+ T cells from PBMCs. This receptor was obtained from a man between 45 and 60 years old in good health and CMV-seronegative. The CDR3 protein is CASSPGTGNQPQHF. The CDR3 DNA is TGTGCCAGCAGCCCGGGGACAGGAAATCAGCCCCAGCATTTT.